This section outlines one T cell receptor beta chain sequence together with its context. This entry belongs to a study of blood T cell repertoires in COVID-19. As for the study in general: From T cells, B-cell-depleted T cells, or PBMCs came the material, which was cDNA or gDNA.

TCRdb keeps only in-frame clones here, not all; method: immunoSEQ multiplex PCR. The data contain hundreds of thousands of clones, 80% to 90% of them singletons. This CDR3 has 17 residues. The V end was cut by 1 base, the J end by 1 base, with 11 bases between. CDR1 and CDR2 from the germline V gene are SEHNR and FQNEAQ (reference sequence). The V and J genes are TRBV7-9 and TRBJ1-6; D call uncertain. The sequence came from a woman older than 75 with active or convalescent COVID-19. Source material: peripheral blood. The CDR3 sequence is CASSLGAAASYNSPLHF. The CDR3 nucleotides read TGTGCCAGCAGCTTAGGGGCTGCAGCTTCCTATAATTCACCCCTCCACTTT. Full variable domain (outside the CDR3, taken from reference TRBV7-9 and TRBJ1-6): DTGVSQNPRHKITKRGQNVTFRCDPISEHNRLYWYRQTLGQGPEFLTYFQNEAQLEKSRLLSDRFSAERPKGSFSTLEIQRTEQGDSAMYLCASSLGAAASYNSPLHFGNGTRLTVT.